This T cell receptor beta chain was captured by sequencing in a study of Graves' ophthalmopathy and Graves' hyperthyroidism. Study-wide context: Pretreatment peripheral blood was obtained at initial diagnosis.

Germline V gene data show CDR1 as SGHRS and CDR2 as YFSETQ. This CDR3 is 13 amino acids long. RNA served as the template for amplifying TCR beta CDR3 regions. The first-round RT-PCR employed HTBI primers together with the Qiagen OneStep RT-PCR kit. A multiplex PCR was then performed as the second round. MiXCR was run by TCRdb on the multiplex PCR reads, yielding one entry per CDR3 protein. The sample contains about 480,000 distinct CDR3 sequences, around 14% of which appear only once. A word on this clonotype: Relative to the germline gene, one junction end is altered; a read error may explain this.

The chain recombines TRBV5-1 with TRBJ2-7; D not certain. The receptor was derived from a woman under 40 with Graves' ophthalmopathy. The source material was blood. Here the CDR3 reads CASRRLGAYDQYF. The CDR3 bases are TGCGCCAGCAGACGACTGGGTGCCTACGATCAGTACTTC. Filled out from reference TRBV5-1 and TRBJ2-7, the complete variable domain reads KAGVTQTPRYLIKTRGQQVTLSCSPISGHRSVSWYQQTPGQGLQFLFEYFSETQRNKGNFPGRFSGRQFSNSRSEMNVSTLELGDSALYLCASRRLGAYDQYFGPGTRLTVT.